The rows below give T cell receptor beta chains drawn from one sample of a study of blood T cell repertoires in COVID-19. Sequencing used immunoSEQ multiplex PCR; TCRdb keeps in-frame clones, though not all of them. The table shows a few hundred thousand clones, with around 87% occurring only once. The sequencing input was peripheral blood. These receptors all come from a woman between 45 and 60 years old with acute or convalescent COVID-19. CDR3s include the opening cysteine and the closing phenylalanine or tryptophan. The order of the fields is clone size, J gene, V gene, D gene, CDR3 protein, CDR3 DNA. D genes are given only for firm matches. Only some rows state a clone size, as once, few, many or a class for expanded clones.

clone_size: few; j_call: TRBJ2-7; v_call: TRBV6-2/TRBV6-3; d_call: TRBD2; cdr3_aa: CASSYSSGATPYEQYF; cdr3_nt: TGTGCCAGCAGTTATAGCAGCGGGGCGACTCCCTACGAGCAGTACTTC
clone_size: -; j_call: TRBJ2-2; v_call: TRBV6-4; d_call: TRBD1; cdr3_aa: CASRRTGGTGELFF; cdr3_nt: TGTGCCAGCAGGAGGACAGGGGGAACCGGGGAGCTGTTTTTT
clone_size: -; j_call: TRBJ2-7; v_call: TRBV28; d_call: TRBD1; cdr3_aa: CASSPGQGSQAYEQYF; cdr3_nt: TGTGCCAGCTCTCCGGGACAGGGGTCCCAAGCCTACGAGCAGTACTTC
clone_size: -; j_call: TRBJ1-6; v_call: TRBV4-1; d_call: TRBD1; cdr3_aa: CASSPTGGISPLHF; cdr3_nt: TGCGCCAGCAGCCCCACAGGGGGCATTTCACCCCTCCACTTT
clone_size: -; j_call: TRBJ2-7; v_call: TRBV7-9; d_call: -; cdr3_aa: CASSSRARGYEQYF; cdr3_nt: TGTGCCAGCAGCTCCCGGGCTCGGGGATACGAGCAGTACTTC
clone_size: few; j_call: TRBJ1-2; v_call: TRBV5-1; d_call: -; cdr3_aa: CASSLSTVGYGYTF; cdr3_nt: TGCGCCAGCAGCTTATCCACAGTGGGCTATGGCTACACCTTC
clone_size: -; j_call: TRBJ2-1; v_call: TRBV19; d_call: -; cdr3_aa: CASSIRDRTYNEQFF; cdr3_nt: TGTGCCAGTAGTATAAGAGACAGGACATACAATGAGCAGTTCTTC
clone_size: -; j_call: TRBJ1-2; v_call: TRBV7-9; d_call: -; cdr3_aa: CASNRDGDYGYTF; cdr3_nt: TGTGCCAGCAACAGGGACGGGGACTATGGCTACACCTTC
clone_size: -; j_call: TRBJ2-2; v_call: TRBV9; d_call: TRBD2; cdr3_aa: CASSVEGDSGRRTGELFF; cdr3_nt: TGTGCCAGCAGCGTAGAGGGAGACAGCGGGAGAAGGACCGGGGAGCTGTTTTTT
clone_size: -; j_call: TRBJ2-3; v_call: TRBV19; d_call: -; cdr3_aa: CASRTGRGSDTQYF; cdr3_nt: TGTGCCAGTAGAACCGGGCGCGGGTCAGATACGCAGTATTTT